This T cell receptor beta chain was found in a study of T-cell memory formation after mild COVID-19 (dated by TCRdb to 2020 to 2023). In terms of the full investigation: TCR sequence clusters from the two donors were found to be largely donor specific. Two young, previously healthy adult volunteers, one female and one male, were included in the cohort. In two donors, T-cell clones that expanded and contracted after mild COVID-19 were followed by sequencing TCRalpha and TCRbeta repertoires longitudinally.

The reads were generated on an Illumina NovaSeq 6000. TCRalpha and TCRbeta cDNA libraries were built by 5'RACE with constant-segment primers, adding sample barcodes and unique molecular identifiers. Trizol reagent was used to extract RNA from every sample. Library amplification was performed in two PCR steps, and a second sample barcode and Illumina TruSeq adapters were introduced in the second step. The libraries were sequenced on an Illumina NovaSeq using 2 x 150 bp paired-end reads. In the authors' own workflow: The reads were demultiplexed and collapsed into UMI-guided consensus sequences using migec v1.2.7. Using mixcr v2.1.11, UMI consensuses were aligned to TRA and TRB V and J templates and then assembled into clonotypes. A clonotype was counted as expanded or contracted only when both edgeR and NoisET called the clonotype significant, with the noise models trained on biological replicates. For edgeR calls, a false discovery rate-adjusted p below 0.01 and a log2 fold-change threshold of 1 were applied. As an exploratory analysis of dynamics, max-normalized trajectories of the 1000 most abundant clonotypes were examined with PCA combined with hierarchical clustering. The CD4 or CD8 phenotype of responding clones was assigned using the separately sequenced CD4+ and CD8+ repertoires. The public reads were reanalyzed by TCRdb: fastp trimming at Q25, MiXCR alignment, in-frame beta chains only. One record per CDR3 amino acid sequence lists the most common genes and DNA. The V and J calls were determined by TCRdb, not by the authors. Counted in this sample were about 130,000 distinct CDR3 sequences; less than 6.5% of them appeared once. The biggest ten clones account for about 2.2% of the sample.

From the germline V gene (reference sequence), CDR1 is MNHEY and CDR2 is SMNVEV. V is shortened by 2 bases, J by 5 bases, and the region joining them spans 12 bases. The CDR3 contains 14 residues, cysteine and phenylalanine counted. The entry retains the CDR3 DNA only, 42 bases that are in frame from base 1. As concerns this clonotype: No antigen is known for it. Base qualities are not provided; no much larger clone lies one nucleotide away.

The research as a whole found: Some responding clones were detected in pre-infection memory, suggesting pre-existing cross-reactive memory T cells joined the SARS-CoV-2 response. Clones that contracted from day 15 to 85 showed balanced CD4/CD8 phenotypes, whereas a second wave of clones that expanded from day 15 to 37 leaned towards CD4+. SARS-CoV-2 specificity was not confirmed for the second-wave clones peaking on day 37. Contracting CD4+ clones were found mainly in CM and EM memory subsets, while CD8+ clones were enriched in EMRA. The study included only two mild cases, and larger cohorts that include severe cases with pre-infection samples were judged to be necessary.

PBMCs were isolated by Ficoll-Paque density gradient centrifugation. The rearrangement joined TRBV27 to TRBJ1-1; TRBD1 is perhaps the D gene, given 5 matching bases. Sequences were obtained from PBMCs or a T cell subset sorted from them (not recorded which). This clonotype was obtained from an adult woman who had mild COVID-19 (a few samples of this study predate the infection). The sample titles of this study are shuffled in the database, so cell type and time point are left out; the donor was told from shared clones. The nucleotide sequence is TGTGCCAGCAGTTTAAGGGGCGCACGAACTGAAGCTTTCTTT. It translates as CASSLRGARTEAFF.